Below, 14 T cell receptor beta chains from the same sample are listed, as sequenced in a study of blood T cells in healthy people across ages. Primed by a sample-barcoded 5' primer and a J-beta primer mix, a second PCR proceeded for about 6 to 12 cycles. TCRdb independently ran MiXCR on the 5' RACE reads; one entry per CDR3 protein. The data hold approximately 1.5 million distinct CDR3 sequences, with about 35% observed a single time. Specimen: blood. These TCRs come from a woman in her 30s in good health.

The chain combines TRBV20-1 with TRBJ2-3; the D is unclear. The V end was cut by 1 base, the J end by 3 bases, with 17 bases between. CDR1 and CDR2 from the germline V gene are DFQATT and SNEGSKA (reference sequence). The length of the CDR3 is 16 residues. Written as DNA, the CDR3 is TGCAGTGCTAGAGTCTTTACGTTCCCCGAGACAGATACGCAGTATTTT. Its translation is CSARVFTFPETDTQYF.

This clonotype was seen a few times. DNA of the CDR3: TGTGCCAGCTGTCGGGAGTGGGGCCCCCAAGAGACCCAGTACTTC. Translation gives CASCREWGPQETQYF. The chain links TRBV21-1 to TRBJ2-5; TRBD2, the table's D call, lacks a check against the DNA. TRBV21-1 is reported as a pseudogene. The CDR3 contains 15 residues.

The chain recombines TRBV10-3 with TRBJ2-7, with a possible D match to TRBD2 (5 bases). Germline CDR1 and CDR2: ENHRY and SYGVKD. V was trimmed by 9 bases and J by 1 base, leaving 28 bases between them. This CDR3 spans 18 amino acids. Here the CDR3 reads CAMDIPFAGGEGSYEQYF. The DNA of the CDR3 is TGTGCCATGGATATTCCCTTTGCCGGAGGAGAAGGATCCTACGAGCAGTACTTC.

The chain couples TRBV20-1 to TRBJ2-7, with D perhaps assigned TRBD1 or TRBD2 (5 bases each). The CDR3 extends over 15 amino acids. Trimming pared 8 bases from V and 1 base from J, leaving 21 bases between. In germline, CDR1 is DFQATT, CDR2 SNEGSKA (reference sequence). The CDR3 loop reads CSTIRASGPSYEQYF. The CDR3 bases are TGCAGTACTATCCGTGCGTCGGGGCCATCCTACGAGCAGTACTTC.

V usage is TRBV20-1 and J usage is TRBJ2-5, with 13 bases fitting TRBD2. The CDR3 totals 16 residues. Germline CDR1 reads DFQATT; CDR2 reads SNEGSKA (reference sequence). V was clipped by 4 bases and J by 7 bases; unmatched bases: 12. The CDR3 is CSATSSRLAGGRTQYF. The CDR3 DNA follows: TGCAGTGCTACCTCCTCCAGACTAGCGGGAGGAAGGACCCAGTACTTC.

The chain is built from TRBV20-1 and TRBJ2-3, with D hard to call. V lost 0 bases and J 11 bases, leaving 21 bases between the germline ends. Germline values: CDR1 DFQATT, CDR2 SNEGSKA (reference sequence). This CDR3 is built from 15 residues. The CDR3 nucleotides are TGCAGTGCTAGAGATTTGCAGGAGTTATACGTGGGGCAGTATTTT. It codes for CSARDLQELYVGQYF.

The chain joins TRBV20-1 to TRBJ2-7, with 8 bases lining up with TRBD1. This CDR3 region has 15 residues. Per the germline V gene, CDR1 is DFQATT and CDR2 is SNEGSKA (reference sequence). Trimming took 0 bases from V and 5 from J; bases not matched to a gene: 9. CDR3 protein: CSAREDQGASHEQYF. The CDR3 DNA sequence: TGCAGTGCTAGAGAGGATCAGGGGGCTTCGCACGAGCAGTACTTC.

This chain joins TRBV12-3 or TRBV12-4 and TRBJ2-7; 10 bases are a match to TRBD1. The J segment lost 5 bases and the V segment lost 5 bases, leaving 6 bases of the junction unmatched. This CDR3 region has 14 residues. CDR3 sequence reads: CASSRPGQGNEQYF. The CDR3, as DNA: TGTGCCAGCAGTCGCCCGGGACAGGGGAACGAGCAGTACTTC.

This chain joins TRBV20-1 and TRBJ2-7; no firm D call. The CDR3 consists of 10 residues. Looked up from germline, CDR1 is DFQATT and CDR2 is SNEGSKA (reference sequence). V lost 6 bases and J 7 bases, leaving 10 bases between the germline ends. CDR3 bases: TGCAGTGCCTGGTACAATGAGCAGTACTTC. It yields the protein CSAWYNEQYF.

The chain carries TRBV2 and TRBJ2-2; 7 bases line up with TRBD2. The CDR3 consists of 16 residues. V trimming: 7 bases; J trimming: 2 bases; junction bases outside the gene matches: 10. The germline V gene has CDR1 SNHLY and CDR2 FYNNEI. The CDR3 region has the DNA TGTGCCAGCACGCGACTAGCTCCCAGTAACACCGGGGAGCTGTTTTTT. Encoded protein: CASTRLAPSNTGELFF.

In this sample, this clonotype turned up a few times. The rearrangement links TRBV29-1 to TRBJ2-7; 10 bases match TRBD2. CDR1 is SQVTM and CDR2 is ANQGSEA in the germline V gene. There are 15 residues in the CDR3. J gave up 1 base and V 4 bases, and 7 bases lay outside the gene matches. The CDR3 region is CSVAELAGTSYEQYF. Written as DNA, the CDR3 is TGCAGCGTTGCCGAACTAGCGGGGACTTCCTACGAGCAGTACTTC.

V usage is TRBV20-1 and J usage is TRBJ2-7; tentative D call: TRBD2 (5 bases). CDR3 length equals 13 residues. The V gene lost 0 bases and the J gene lost 3 bases, with 9 bases spanning the gap. Germline V gene sequence: CDR1 DFQATT, CDR2 SNEGSKA (reference sequence). CDR3 DNA: TGCAGTGCTAGAGACAGTACTAGCTACGAGCAGTACTTC. This gives the protein CSARDSTSYEQYF.

This clonotype has a count of ten or more. The chain uses TRBV7-3 and TRBJ2-3; perhaps TRBD2 as D (6 bases). Trimming removed 3 bases at V and 5 bases at J, with 12 bases between. The CDR3 totals 14 residues. Germline V gene sequence: CDR1 SGHTA, CDR2 FQGTGA. This chain's CDR3 is CASSLGGRGDTQYF. The CDR3 bases are TGTGCCAGCAGCTTGGGGGGAAGGGGAGATACGCAGTATTTT. Complete variable domain (other parts from reference TRBV7-3 and TRBJ2-3): GAGVSQTPSNKVTEKGKYVELRCDPISGHTALYWYRQSLGQGPEFLIYFQGTGAADDSGLPNDRFFAVRPEGSVSTLKIQRTERGDSAVYLCASSLGGRGDTQYFGPGTRLTVL.

The chain employs TRBV9 and TRBJ1-1; D is unresolved. From germline, CDR1 is SGDLS and CDR2 YYNGEE. Trimming cost V 0 bases and J 1 base, with 13 bases left between them. The CDR3 sequence is 16 residues long. CDR3 DNA: TGTGCCAGCAGCGTAGGTGTAGGGTTTGGGAACACTGAAGCTTTCTTT. Translation gives CASSVGVGFGNTEAFF. Combining the CDR3 with reference TRBV9 and TRBJ1-1 gives the whole variable domain DSGVTQTPKHLITATGQRVTLRCSPRSGDLSVYWYQQSLDQGLQFLIQYYNGEERAKGNILERFSAQQFPDLHSELNLSSLELGDSALYFCASSVGVGFGNTEAFFGQGTRLTVV.